The text below deals with one T cell receptor beta chain. The antigen remains unidentified. TCRdb keeps only in-frame clones here, not all; method: immunoSEQ multiplex PCR. This table has 12,000 or so clones, 70% to 80% appearing once. The data belong to a study of tumor-infiltrating lymphocytes in localized non-small cell lung cancer. The overall study: Several tumor histologies, both smoking statuses, and some post-neoadjuvant chemotherapy samples were included.

The V end was cut by 5 bases, the J end by 0 bases, with 8 bases between. CDR1 is KGHSH and CDR2 is LQKENI in the germline V gene. CDR3 length equals 15 residues. The study's findings and limits: Technical variation could not be separated from intratumor heterogeneity here. Immunotypes IM1 and IM2 had similar TCR-derived T-cell fractions.

This sequence joins TRBV18 and TRBJ2-6; the D gene is possibly TRBD2 (5 bases). The sequence was obtained from a human donor with non-small cell lung cancer. Source material: lung tumor tissue. The CDR3 sequence is CASSGGSSGANVLTF. The CDR3 region has the DNA TGTGCCAGCTCAGGAGGTAGCTCTGGGGCCAACGTCCTGACTTTC.